Shown below are 16 T cell receptor beta chains from a single sample sequenced in a study of blood T cell repertoires in COVID-19. Measured with immunoSEQ multiplex PCR; TCRdb has only the in-frame clones, and not every one. In the table there are about 150,000 clones, 85% of which are singletons. Sequences were obtained from peripheral blood. These receptors all stem from an elderly woman with COVID-19, enrolled during active disease.

The V call is TRBV6-1, the J call TRBJ2-5; TRBD1 aligns across 10 bases. This CDR3 spans 18 amino acids. Germline loops: CDR1 MNHNS, CDR2 SASEGT. V lost 3 bases to trimming and J lost 0 bases; unmatched junction nucleotides: 10. DNA of the CDR3: TGTGCCAGCAGTGATCGGGGAAGGACAGGGGGGAACCAAGAGACCCAGTACTTC. It encodes CASSDRGRTGGNQETQYF.

The chain joins TRBV19 to TRBJ1-1; D remains unclear. Germline CDR1 LNHDA, CDR2 SQIVND (reference sequence). The CDR3 runs 14 residues. V was trimmed by 7 bases and J by 1 base, leaving 13 bases between them. The CDR3 loop reads CASNKGRGNTEAFF. The DNA of the CDR3 is TGTGCCAGTAACAAAGGACGGGGGAACACTGAAGCTTTCTTT.

The CDR3, as DNA: TGTGCCAGCTCACCAGGACAGGGGGCCACCGGGGAGCTGTTTTTT. Translated, it gives CASSPGQGATGELFF. This chain uses TRBV18 with TRBJ2-2; 11 bases align to TRBD1. The CDR3 runs 15 residues. Per germline, CDR1 KGHSH and CDR2 LQKENI. The V segment lost 2 bases and the J segment 4 bases; nucleotides outside the gene matches: 0.

This rearrangement joins TRBV15 to TRBJ1-5; no reliable D call. The germline V and J ends were trimmed by 10 bases and 0 bases, with 10 bases remaining between them. CDR1 and CDR2 from the germline V gene are LNHNV and YYDKDF (reference sequence). CDR3 size: 13 residues. This CDR3 is CASSVDSNQPQHF. CDR3 DNA sequence: TGTGCCAGCTCGGTAGATAGCAATCAGCCCCAGCATTTT. Drawing the rest from reference TRBV15 and TRBJ1-5, the complete variable domain is DAMVIQNPRYQVTQFGKPVTLSCSQTLNHNVMYWYQQKSSQAPKLLFHYYDKDFNNEADTPDNFQSRRPNTSFCFLDIRSPGLGDTAMYLCASSVDSNQPQHFGDGTRLSIL.

This rearrangement joins TRBV18 to TRBJ2-5; TRBD2 might be the D (5 bases). The CDR3 contains 14 residues. CDR1 and CDR2 from the germline V gene are KGHSH and LQKENI. V lost 2 bases, J lost 7 bases, and 14 bases lay in between. The CDR3 DNA follows: TGTGCCAGCTCACCAACCGGGCCCCGGGGGACCCAGTACTTC. It is translated as CASSPTGPRGTQYF.

In its sample, this clone was seen a few times. This sequence joins TRBV27 and TRBJ2-1; 8 bases are shared with TRBD2. V shed 5 bases, J shed 10 bases, and the junction held 13 bases outside the gene matches. CDR3 length equals 15 residues. CDR1 and CDR2 (germline): MNHEY, SMNVEV (reference sequence). The CDR3 region is CASSTIAGRSVEQFF. The CDR3 region has the DNA TGTGCCAGCAGTACGATAGCGGGACGGTCTGTCGAGCAGTTCTTC.

This chain uses TRBV5-1 with TRBJ2-5; D remains unclear. Trimming took 0 bases from V and 5 from J, leaving 14 bases between them. The CDR3 spans 15 residues. Germline values: CDR1 SGHRS, CDR2 YFSETQ. In nucleotides, the CDR3 is TGCGCCAGCAGCTTGGTCCCCGACAATCTGGAGACCCAGTACTTC. The encoded protein is CASSLVPDNLETQYF. Variable domain in full (rest from reference TRBV5-1 and TRBJ2-5): KAGVTQTPRYLIKTRGQQVTLSCSPISGHRSVSWYQQTPGQGLQFLFEYFSETQRNKGNFPGRFSGRQFSNSRSEMNVSTLELGDSALYLCASSLVPDNLETQYFGPGTRLLVL.

The gene calls are TRBV5-4 and TRBJ2-2; D may be TRBD1 (7 bases). This CDR3 has 15 residues. V was cut by 6 bases and J by 7 bases, with 19 bases left in between. Per the germline V gene, CDR1 is SGHNT and CDR2 is YYREEE (reference sequence). CDR3: CASTPGRGGSGELFF. The DNA for the CDR3 is TGTGCCAGCACCCCCGGGAGAGGGGGCAGCGGGGAGCTGTTTTTT.

Only a few counts were recorded for this clone. The V call is TRBV5-1, the J call TRBJ1-3; 8 bases match TRBD1. Unmatched junction bases numbered 9, after V lost 5 bases and J lost 2 bases. This CDR3 spans 16 amino acids. The germline CDR1 and CDR2 sequences are SGHRS and YFSETQ. CDR3 nucleotides: TGCGCCAGCAGAATGACGGCAGGGGGCCCTGGAAACACCATATATTTT. Its protein product is CASRMTAGGPGNTIYF.

This clone was observed once. The chain is built from TRBV4-1 and TRBJ2-2; 10 bases fit TRBD2. CDR3 length equals 17 residues. Germline V lookup: CDR1 MGHRA, CDR2 YSYEKL. J gave up 6 bases and V 1 base, and 8 bases lay outside the gene matches. The CDR3 sequence is CASSQGRAGGRSGELFF. Written as DNA, the CDR3 is TGCGCCAGCAGCCAAGGGAGAGCGGGAGGGCGCTCCGGGGAGCTGTTTTTT.

This sequence joins TRBV5-1 and TRBJ2-7; possible D gene TRBD1, 6 bases. Germline assignment: CDR1 SGHRS and CDR2 YFSETQ. The CDR3 runs 14 residues. Trimming removed 4 bases at V and 3 bases at J, with 14 bases between. CDR3 nucleotides: TGCGCCAGCAGCGCCTCCGGGACAAACTACGAGCAGTACTTC. Protein sequence: CASSASGTNYEQYF.

This clone has a single count. The CDR3 sequence: CASSLVFSSSYGYTF. In DNA, the CDR3 is TGCGCCAGCAGCTTGGTGTTTTCCTCCTCCTATGGCTACACCTTC. The rearrangement joins TRBV5-1 to TRBJ1-2; D unclear. Germline V lookup: CDR1 SGHRS, CDR2 YFSETQ. This CDR3 is 15 amino acids long. Trimming took 0 bases from V and 4 from J, leaving 13 bases between them.

The gene calls are TRBV4-1 and TRBJ1-1; D call uncertain. V was shortened by 7 bases and J by 1 base, with 10 bases between the two germline ends. Germline V CDR1 and CDR2: MGHRA, YSYEKL. There are 13 residues in the CDR3. The CDR3 bases are TGCGCCAGCACTCTGGCAGAGAACACTGAAGCTTTCTTT. Its translation is CASTLAENTEAFF.

This clone was found once. The chain couples TRBV9 to TRBJ2-5; D is unresolved. Between the trimmed V and J ends, which lost 0 bases and 2 bases, there was a span of 11 bases. Germline CDR1 reads SGDLS; CDR2 reads YYNGEE. There are 15 residues in the CDR3. In DNA, the CDR3 is TGTGCCAGCAGCGTAGGCAGGCTTGGTCAAGAGACCCAGTACTTC. Translated, it gives CASSVGRLGQETQYF.

This rearrangement joins TRBV12-3 or TRBV12-4 to TRBJ2-3; the match to TRBD2 covers 8 bases. The CDR3 runs to 13 residues. V lost 4 bases, J lost 6 bases, and 3 bases stayed unmatched. This CDR3 reads CASSSGGEDTQYF. CDR3 sequence (DNA): TGTGCCAGCAGTTCGGGAGGGGAGGATACGCAGTATTTT.

The rearrangement joins TRBV5-1 to TRBJ2-7; 11 bases agree with TRBD2. Looked up from germline, CDR1 is SGHRS and CDR2 is YFSETQ. The CDR3 runs 15 residues. Trimming cost V 0 bases and J 9 bases; bases outside gene matches: 8. The CDR3 region is CASSLVSGRAGTQYF. The DNA for the CDR3 is TGCGCCAGCAGCTTGGTTAGCGGGAGGGCCGGAACGCAGTACTTC.